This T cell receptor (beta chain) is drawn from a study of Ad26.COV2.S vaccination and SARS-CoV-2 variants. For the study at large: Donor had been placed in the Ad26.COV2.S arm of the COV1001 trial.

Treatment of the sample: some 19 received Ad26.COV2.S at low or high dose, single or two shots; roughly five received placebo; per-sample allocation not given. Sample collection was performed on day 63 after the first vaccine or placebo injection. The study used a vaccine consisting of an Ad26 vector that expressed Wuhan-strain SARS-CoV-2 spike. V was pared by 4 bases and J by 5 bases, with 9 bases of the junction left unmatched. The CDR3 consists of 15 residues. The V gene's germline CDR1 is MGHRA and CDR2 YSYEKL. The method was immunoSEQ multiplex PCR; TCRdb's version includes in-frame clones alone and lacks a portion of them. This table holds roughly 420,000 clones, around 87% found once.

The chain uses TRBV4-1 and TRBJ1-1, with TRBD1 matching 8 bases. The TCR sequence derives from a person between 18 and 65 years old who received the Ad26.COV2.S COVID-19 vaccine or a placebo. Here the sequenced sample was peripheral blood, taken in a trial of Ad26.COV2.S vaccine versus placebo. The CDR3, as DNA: TGCGCCAGCAGCCCGTCGACAGGGGTTTATACTGAAGCTTTCTTT. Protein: CASSPSTGVYTEAFF.